These T cell receptor beta chains were read from a single sample in a study of blood T cell repertoires in COVID-19. Using immunoSEQ multiplex PCR, the repertoire was profiled, and TCRdb retains in-frame clones only, with some absent. The repertoire holds 90,000 to 130,000 clones, with roughly 86% as singletons. Sequencing was done on a sample of peripheral blood. These receptors were collected from a middle-aged man with acute or convalescent COVID-19. CDR3s include the opening cysteine and the closing phenylalanine or tryptophan. A D gene is named only where the DNA matches it firmly.

TRBJ1-2,TRBV6-2/TRBV6-3,-,CASSRERNYGYTF
TRBJ2-1,TRBV20-1,-,CSAGPEYEQFF
TRBJ2-3,TRBV9,-,CASSPSYTDTQYF
TRBJ2-7,TRBV12-3/TRBV12-4,TRBD1,CASSLDREREQYF
TRBJ1-5,TRBV5-8,-,CASSPRVGGNQPQHF
TRBJ1-1,TRBV6-1,-,CASSEGTNTEAFF
TRBJ1-2,TRBV30,-,CAWMEGRGGYTF
TRBJ1-1,TRBV10-2,-,CASSESPLRTEAFF
TRBJ2-4,TRBV30,-,CAWSEGDIQYF
TRBJ1-6,TRBV19,-,CASSARDIGSPLHF
TRBJ2-5,TRBV5-1,-,CASSPVRRETQYF
TRBJ2-3,TRBV5-1,-,CASTQDYADTQYF
TRBJ1-2,TRBV7-3,TRBD1,CASRRQGRDYGYTF
TRBJ1-5,TRBV12-5,-,CASGLGLGREPQHF
TRBJ1-2,TRBV5-1,-,CASSLEGRGDNYGYTF
TRBJ1-1,TRBV5-4,-,CASSPEWLGTEAFF
TRBJ2-5,TRBV7-9,-,CASSLIRGNQETQYF
TRBJ2-2,TRBV19,TRBD2,CASVGLAVSAGELFF
TRBJ1-5,TRBV27,TRBD1,CASSLNSGTGNQPQHF
TRBJ2-7,TRBV4-1,TRBD1,CASSQGTGTSYEQYF
TRBJ1-3,TRBV5-8,-,CASSLYGSLNSGNTIYF
TRBJ1-3,TRBV10-3,-,CAISEAATYSGNTIYF
TRBJ2-2,TRBV5-4,TRBD1,CASSSSTGGASTGELFF
TRBJ1-6,TRBV10-3,-,CAITAGDNNSPLHF
TRBJ1-1,TRBV5-5,-,CASSGRPENTEAFF
TRBJ1-1,TRBV7-3,TRBD1,CASSLDRVNTEAFF
TRBJ2-2,TRBV29-1,TRBD1,CSVDRGWTGELFF
TRBJ1-1,TRBV3-1/TRBV3-2,-,CASSQTMNTEAFF
TRBJ2-7,TRBV2,TRBD1,CATQDRASYEQYF
TRBJ1-1,TRBV7-2,TRBD1,CASSSVHRDRGSRTEAFF
TRBJ2-3,TRBV7-6,TRBD2,CASSSGGRLAGGTGRYF
TRBJ2-2,TRBV2,TRBD1,CASRKQGSYTGELFF
TRBJ1-1,TRBV15,-,CATTGLANTEAFF
TRBJ2-1,TRBV2,TRBD2,CATGAGAHEQFF
TRBJ2-2,TRBV6-1,-,CASSDPANTGELFF
TRBJ2-1,TRBV2,-,CASSPGYNEQFF
TRBJ1-6,TRBV6-5,-,CASIWQDDNSPLHF
TRBJ1-1,TRBV7-9,TRBD1,CASSRGTGGRTEAFF
TRBJ1-6,TRBV30,TRBD1,CAWSVIPGQGGLRVPSYNSPLHF
TRBJ1-1,TRBV5-1,-,CASSPEHDTAEAFF
TRBJ2-5,TRBV5-1,TRBD2,CASSRGTSAETQYF
TRBJ1-6,TRBV14,TRBD1,CASNGQGYSPLHF
TRBJ2-7,TRBV19,-,CASSKSLGGEQYF
TRBJ2-7,TRBV5-1,-,CASSLSATGSSYEQYF
TRBJ1-1,TRBV30,-,CAWKRGQNLPEAFF
TRBJ2-2,TRBV2,-,CASSPGQNTGELFF
TRBJ1-2,TRBV15,TRBD1,CATSSPQTGFGYTF
TRBJ2-1,TRBV7-3,TRBD2,CASSLGSGGLYNEQFF
TRBJ1-2,TRBV6-5,-,CASSYQSRGLPYGYTF
TRBJ2-5,TRBV3-1/TRBV3-2,TRBD2,CASSPRLAVQETQYF
TRBJ2-3,TRBV29-1,TRBD2,CSVDDSGSTDTQYF
TRBJ1-3,TRBV3-1/TRBV3-2,TRBD1,CASSQDPQGVNSGNTIYF
TRBJ1-1,TRBV7-9,TRBD1,CASSPRQGWYAFF